This TCR beta chain appears in the sequencing data of a study of response to subunit inactivated influenza vaccine. TCRdb recomputed calls from the RT-PCR reads with MiXCR, one row per CDR3 protein. The repertoire includes 800,000 to 1,000,000 distinct CDR3 sequences, around 21% of them detected once, and around 9.6% sits in the top ten. Details on this clonotype: The antigen is undetermined.

General study results and limits: After each seasonal influenza vaccination, few new T cells are recruited, the authors suggested.

J was trimmed by 0 bases and V by 2 bases; bases with no gene match: 5. CDR3 length: 18 residues. Germline CDR1 SGHRS, CDR2 YFSETQ. This chain uses TRBV5-1 with TRBJ2-1; the match to TRBD2 covers 13 bases. Here the sequenced sample was PBMCs from blood, taken approximately 5 days after vaccination. This clonotype originated in a man in his fifties or sixties who received an inactivated influenza vaccine. In DNA form, the CDR3 reads TGCGCCAGCAGCTTAAAAAGGACTAGCGGGAGCTCCTACAATGAGCAGTTCTTC. It yields the protein CASSLKRTSGSSYNEQFF.